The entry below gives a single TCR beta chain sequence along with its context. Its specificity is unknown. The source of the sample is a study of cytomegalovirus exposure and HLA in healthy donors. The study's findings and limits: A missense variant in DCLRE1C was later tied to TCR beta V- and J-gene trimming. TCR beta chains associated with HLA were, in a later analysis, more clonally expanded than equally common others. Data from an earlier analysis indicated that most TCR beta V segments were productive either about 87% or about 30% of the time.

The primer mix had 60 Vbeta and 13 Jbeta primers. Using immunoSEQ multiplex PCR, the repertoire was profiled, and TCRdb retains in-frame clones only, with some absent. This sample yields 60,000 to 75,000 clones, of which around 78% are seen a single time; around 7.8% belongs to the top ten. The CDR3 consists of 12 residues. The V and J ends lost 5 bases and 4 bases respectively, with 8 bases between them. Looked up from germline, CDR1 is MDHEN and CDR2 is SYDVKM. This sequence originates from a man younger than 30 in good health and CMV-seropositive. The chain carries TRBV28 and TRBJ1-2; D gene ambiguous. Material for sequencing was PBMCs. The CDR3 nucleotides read TGTGCCAGCAGTACTTTTCTCTATGGCTACACCTTC. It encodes CASSTFLYGYTF.